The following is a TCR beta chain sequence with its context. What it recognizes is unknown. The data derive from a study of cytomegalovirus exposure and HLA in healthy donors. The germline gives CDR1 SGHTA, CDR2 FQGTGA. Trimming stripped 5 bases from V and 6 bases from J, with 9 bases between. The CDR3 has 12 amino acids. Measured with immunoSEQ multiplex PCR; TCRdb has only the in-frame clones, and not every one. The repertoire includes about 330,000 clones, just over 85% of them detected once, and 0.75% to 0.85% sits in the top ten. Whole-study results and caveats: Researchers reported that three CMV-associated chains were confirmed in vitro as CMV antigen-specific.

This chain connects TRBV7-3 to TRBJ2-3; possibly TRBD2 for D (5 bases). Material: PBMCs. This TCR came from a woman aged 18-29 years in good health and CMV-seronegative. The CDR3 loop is CASSLPGDTQYF. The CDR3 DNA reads TGTGCCAGCAGCCTCCCGGGGGATACGCAGTATTTT.